Listed below are T cell receptor beta chains from one sample, sequenced in a study of blood T cell repertoires in COVID-19. Profiled with immunoSEQ multiplex PCR; TCRdb holds only in-frame clones, not every one. Among under 450,000 clones listed, 88% were seen once. Sequences were obtained from peripheral blood. These receptors all stem from a woman in her 50s with COVID-19, enrolled during active disease. Each CDR3 is given with its conserved first and last residue. Each record gives: D gene, J gene, V gene, clone size, CDR3 protein, CDR3 DNA. A D gene is named only where the DNA matches it firmly. Clone size is not always given. Where it is, it says once, few, many or a class for expanded clones.

TRBD1 | TRBJ1-5 | TRBV7-2 | NA | CASSFRTGRSNQPQHF | TGTGCCAGCAGCTTCAGGACAGGGAGAAGCAATCAGCCCCAGCATTTT
NA | TRBJ2-1 | TRBV7-3 | few | CASSSSSYNEQFF | TGTGCCAGCAGCTCTTCTTCCTACAATGAGCAGTTCTTC
TRBD1 | TRBJ1-2 | TRBV27 | NA | CASSLTGNGGYTF | TGTGCCAGCAGTCTGACAGGGAACGGTGGCTACACCTTC
NA | TRBJ2-1 | TRBV25-1 | NA | CASSESGGVLDDEQFF | TGTGCCAGCAGTGAATCCGGGGGTGTGTTGGACGATGAGCAGTTCTTC
NA | TRBJ1-1 | TRBV7-9 | NA | CASSLDYMNTEAFF | TGTGCCAGCAGCTTAGACTACATGAACACTGAAGCTTTCTTT
NA | TRBJ1-5 | TRBV5-8 | NA | CASSSYSLTVSNQPQHF | TGTGCCAGCAGCTCCTACAGCTTGACAGTGAGCAATCAGCCCCAGCATTTT
TRBD1 | TRBJ2-5 | TRBV3-1/TRBV3-2 | NA | CASSPSTGDETQYF | TGTGCCAGCAGCCCCTCGACAGGGGATGAGACCCAGTACTTC
TRBD2 | TRBJ2-1 | TRBV11-3 | once | CASSLRGTSARNEQFF | TGTGCCAGCAGCCTGCGGGGGACTAGTGCTCGCAATGAGCAGTTCTTC
TRBD2 | TRBJ2-1 | TRBV4-1 | NA | CASSQPTSGAHNEQFF | TGCGCCAGCAGCCAACCAACTAGCGGGGCTCACAATGAGCAGTTCTTC
NA | TRBJ1-1 | TRBV2 | few | CASLRERTEAFF | TGTGCCAGCTTGAGGGAGCGCACTGAAGCTTTCTTT
TRBD2 | TRBJ2-3 | TRBV30 | NA | CAWSVWRGSTDTQYF | TGTGCCTGGAGTGTTTGGCGGGGGAGCACAGATACGCAGTATTTT
NA | TRBJ1-1 | TRBV19 | NA | CASSIQAGSGAFF | TGTGCCAGTAGTATTCAAGCGGGGTCCGGAGCTTTCTTT
TRBD1 | TRBJ2-7 | TRBV18 | NA | CASSPRGQGSEQYF | TGTGCCAGCTCACCAAGAGGACAGGGGAGCGAGCAGTACTTC
NA | TRBJ2-3 | TRBV5-1 | NA | CASSPGTQTDTQYF | TGCGCCAGCAGCCCCGGGACTCAAACAGATACGCAGTATTTT
NA | TRBJ2-3 | TRBV11-2 | NA | CASSLRGGLFPDTQYF | TGTGCCAGCAGCTTGAGGGGGGGGCTATTCCCAGATACGCAGTATTTT